This passage covers 3 T cell receptor beta chains from one sample sequenced in a study of lymphopenia after photon versus proton radiotherapy. Libraries were prepared by immunoSEQ multiplex PCR; TCRdb keeps only in-frame clonotypes and omits some of them. The sample carries 55,000 to 75,000 clones, around 90% recorded once. The sequenced sample was peripheral blood, obtained from a patient treated with photon-based radiotherapy. These receptors were collected from a woman aged 70 to 79 with pancreatic cancer.

The rearrangement links TRBV5-1 to TRBJ2-3; 10 positions match TRBD2. The CDR3 has 16 residues. Per the germline V gene, CDR1 is SGHRS and CDR2 is YFSETQ. Unmatched junction bases numbered 8, after V lost 4 bases and J lost 3 bases. The CDR3 bases are TGCGCCAGCAGCGAGTTACTAGCGGGAAAGACAGATACGCAGTATTTT. This translates into CASSELLAGKTDTQYF.

J is TRBJ1-2 and V is TRBV14; tentatively, D is TRBD1 (6 bases). Germline assignment: CDR1 SGHDN and CDR2 FVKESK. The CDR3 is 15 amino acids. V was cut by 0 bases and J by 4 bases, with 12 bases left in between. The chain's CDR3 is CASSQDTGKFYGYTF. The CDR3 bases are TGTGCCAGCAGCCAAGATACAGGGAAATTCTATGGCTACACCTTC.

This clone was observed a few times. The genes are TRBV29-1 and TRBJ1-2; maybe TRBD1 (5 bases). CDR3 length: 11 amino acids. V lost 4 bases to trimming and J lost 8 bases, with 11 bases between them. CDR1 and CDR2 (germline): SQVTM, ANQGSEA. The CDR3 is CSVVGPGGYTF. CDR3 in DNA: TGCAGCGTTGTGGGACCTGGAGGCTACACCTTC.